Listed below are T cell receptor beta chains from one sample, sequenced in a study of blood T cell repertoires in COVID-19. This table comes from immunoSEQ multiplex PCR, and its TCRdb copy is limited to in-frame clones, with some not included. The sample shows 200,000 to 300,000 clones, 83% of them seen only once. The sample comprised peripheral blood. Source of these receptors: a human donor in a cohort sampled during active COVID-19. Each CDR3 is given without its conserved first and last residue. The D gene is left open where the match is weak.

J | D | V | CDR3
TRBJ1-3 | TRBD1 | TRBV18 | ASSPRQGEAGNTIY
TRBJ2-7 | NA | TRBV9 | ASSVGGYTYEQY
TRBJ1-2 | NA | TRBV28 | ASEAVNYGYT
TRBJ1-2 | NA | TRBV28 | ASSHQGGYT
TRBJ2-7 | NA | TRBV30 | ACLSSRVGYEQY
TRBJ2-3 | TRBD1 | TRBV11-2 | ASSPEGTGEDTQY
TRBJ1-2 | NA | TRBV24-1 | ATSDGQGKRYT
TRBJ1-2 | NA | TRBV24-1 | ATSGEDLGYT
TRBJ1-5 | NA | TRBV15 | ATSSDPASGARSNQPQH
TRBJ2-5 | NA | TRBV5-1 | ASSFRTGQETQY
TRBJ2-1 | TRBD1 | TRBV2 | ASKSGQGSNEQF
TRBJ1-4 | TRBD1 | TRBV3-1/TRBV3-2 | ASSQARTGGEKLF
TRBJ1-1 | NA | TRBV9 | ASSVGLGGNTEAF
TRBJ1-3 | NA | TRBV10-3 | ATYSGNTIY
TRBJ2-3 | TRBD1 | TRBV6-4 | ASRKTWDRPDTQY
TRBJ2-2 | TRBD1 | TRBV27 | ASSRDRGNTGELF
TRBJ2-1 | TRBD1 | TRBV7-7 | ASSFGTGGQNEQF
TRBJ2-1 | TRBD2 | TRBV28 | ASSAPGLAAEQF
TRBJ2-3 | NA | TRBV11-2 | ASSLGLRKRSSTDTQY
TRBJ2-7 | NA | TRBV21-1 | ASSKKKTASGTGVPYEQY
TRBJ1-1 | NA | TRBV30 | AWSFPNTEAF
TRBJ1-6 | TRBD1 | TRBV9 | ASSVGGQGARNSPLH
TRBJ1-6 | NA | TRBV7-3 | ASSLQGWNSPLH
TRBJ2-1 | TRBD1 | TRBV7-9 | ASSRLRQGNRDNEQF
TRBJ2-2 | TRBD2 | TRBV13 | ASSPRRTSGVSGELF
TRBJ1-2 | NA | TRBV5-1 | ASSPGTNPRGYGYT
TRBJ2-1 | TRBD2 | TRBV4-1 | ASSRSGTSGSSYNEQF
TRBJ1-1 | NA | TRBV19 | ASSIGHQPLAF
TRBJ2-7 | TRBD2 | TRBV10-1 | ASSPPQAGAPYEQY
TRBJ2-2 | NA | TRBV6-6 | ASRQDTGELF
TRBJ1-2 | NA | TRBV10-1 | ASMKPQGYT
TRBJ2-1 | TRBD2 | TRBV12-3/TRBV12-4 | ASSFAGGGF
TRBJ1-1 | NA | TRBV7-2 | ASSLGRGNTEAF
TRBJ2-1 | NA | TRBV28 | ASSALGSLAYNEQF
TRBJ1-4 | NA | TRBV19 | ASSLARHQGTTTNEKLF
TRBJ2-5 | TRBD2 | TRBV6-5 | ASSLGLFQETQY
TRBJ2-5 | TRBD1 | TRBV5-1 | ASSLGQGTNQETQY
TRBJ1-1 | NA | TRBV18 | ASSPPLQGWNTEAF
TRBJ1-5 | TRBD1 | TRBV24-1 | ATSGDRGYAGNQPQH
TRBJ2-1 | NA | TRBV19 | ASSYVPGQQF
TRBJ2-2 | NA | TRBV6-5 | ASTQGHTGELF
TRBJ1-1 | NA | TRBV30 | AWSYLGGAGSF
TRBJ1-5 | TRBD1 | TRBV3-1/TRBV3-2 | ASSHGTETFDQPQH
TRBJ2-7 | NA | TRBV5-1 | ASSLGGPTEQY
TRBJ2-7 | NA | TRBV11-2 | ASSLSRSSSAPYEQY
TRBJ1-4 | NA | TRBV15 | ATSRDRGRNNEKLF
TRBJ1-1 | TRBD1 | TRBV10-3 | AIRQGDTEAF
TRBJ2-7 | NA | TRBV28 | ATLPGLRREQY
TRBJ1-1 | TRBD1 | TRBV28 | ASRSPQGGNTEAF
TRBJ2-3 | NA | TRBV7-9 | ASGWRSDTQY
TRBJ1-6 | NA | TRBV27 | ASSSDRGGSPLH
TRBJ1-5 | TRBD1 | TRBV3-1/TRBV3-2 | ASSQDTGGSNQPQH
TRBJ2-2 | NA | TRBV12-3/TRBV12-4 | ASQGGTGELF
TRBJ2-2 | TRBD2 | TRBV7-2 | ASSLGLASGTGELF
TRBJ2-1 | TRBD2 | TRBV6-1 | ASSALAGRSLYNEQF
TRBJ2-1 | TRBD2 | TRBV27 | ASSLSRLANEQF
TRBJ2-6 | NA | TRBV28 | ASSLEASGANVLT
TRBJ1-2 | TRBD1 | TRBV7-9 | ASSLQGDGYT
TRBJ2-5 | NA | TRBV5-1 | ASSLGGVGKETQY